A single sample is the source of the 13 T cell receptor beta chains below, sequenced in a study of blood T cell repertoires in COVID-19. Using immunoSEQ multiplex PCR, the repertoire was profiled, and TCRdb retains in-frame clones only, with some absent. The profile covers approximately 160,000 clones, with around 83% appearing a single time and about 4% taken by the ten largest. Material for sequencing was PBMCs or T cells enriched from blood (not recorded which). The origin of the receptors is a woman between 45 and 65 years old in a cohort exposed to, infected with or recovered from COVID-19 (not recorded which).

This clone was picked up a small number of times. The V gene is TRBV7-2, the J gene TRBJ1-3, with no clear D. Germline CDR1 is SGHTA and CDR2 is FQGNSA. The germline V and J ends were trimmed by 0 bases and 0 bases, with 6 bases remaining between them. The CDR3 loop spans 15 amino acids. CDR3 residues: CASSLAQNSGNTIYF. The CDR3 DNA reads as TGTGCCAGCAGCTTAGCTCAGAACTCTGGAAACACCATATATTTT.

This clone showed up just a few times. The chain couples TRBV7-9 to TRBJ2-1; the D gene is possibly TRBD2 (5 bases). Germline V gives CDR1 SEHNR, CDR2 FQNEAQ (reference sequence). Trimming shortened V by 2 bases and J by 5 bases, and 13 bases separated the two germline ends. This CDR3 has 15 amino acids. CDR3 DNA sequence: TGTGCCAGCAGCTTATCGGGGTCATCCCACAATGAGCAGTTCTTC. It translates to CASSLSGSSHNEQFF.

The chain has TRBV9 and TRBJ1-1, with D unresolved. The CDR3 is 16 residues long. Germline V gives CDR1 SGDLS, CDR2 YYNGEE. Between the trimmed V and J ends, which lost 3 bases and 5 bases, there was a span of 20 bases. Here the CDR3 DNA reads TGTGCCAGCAGCGCAGATCCTGTCGGGTGGAGGACTGAAGCTTTCTTT. This sequence encodes CASSADPVGWRTEAFF.

The chain recombines TRBV4-1 with TRBJ1-6; D perhaps matches TRBD1 (6 bases). V gave up 3 bases and J gave up 5 bases, with 11 bases separating them. The CDR3 is made up of 15 amino acids. Germline values: CDR1 MGHRA, CDR2 YSYEKL. CDR3 sequence reads: CASSHQGTNNSPLHF. The CDR3 DNA reads as TGCGCCAGCAGCCATCAGGGGACCAATAATTCACCCCTCCACTTT.

The chain combines TRBV5-4 with TRBJ2-5, with a weak D call TRBD1 (5 bases). The CDR3 consists of 14 residues. Germline assignment: CDR1 SGHNT and CDR2 YYREEE (reference sequence). The V and J ends lost 2 bases and 2 bases respectively, with 10 bases between them. The CDR3: CASSFQGSQETQYF. The DNA of the CDR3 is TGTGCCAGCAGCTTTCAGGGATCTCAAGAGACCCAGTACTTC.

The V call is TRBV18, the J call TRBJ2-1, with no clear D. Between the trimmed V and J ends, which lost 6 bases and 4 bases, there was a span of 10 bases. This CDR3 region has 13 residues. Germline assignment: CDR1 KGHSH and CDR2 LQKENI. CDR3 sequence (DNA): TGTGCCAGCTCGTATACAGAGTACAATGAGCAGTTCTTC. This gives the protein CASSYTEYNEQFF.

This clone was seen a single time. The V and J genes are TRBV3-1 (or the pseudogene TRBV3-2) and TRBJ2-3; TRBD2 matches 12 bases. Germline trimming cut 2 bases from V and 9 bases from J; bases unmatched to any gene: 6. The V gene's germline CDR1 is LGHDT and CDR2 YNNKEL (reference sequence). This CDR3 region has 15 residues. DNA for the CDR3: TGTGCCAGCAGCCAACTGGGACTAGCGGGTGACACGCAGTATTTT. Protein sequence: CASSQLGLAGDTQYF.

The chain combines TRBV30 with TRBJ2-2; TRBD1 is a possible D gene (5 bases). Germline V CDR1 and CDR2: GTSNPN, SVGIG (reference sequence). The germline V and J ends were trimmed by 0 bases and 5 bases, with 10 bases remaining between them. The CDR3 length is 14 residues. CDR3 DNA: TGTGCCTGGAGTGTACGACAGAGGACCGGGGAGCTGTTTTTT. Translating it yields CAWSVRQRTGELFF.

The chain recombines TRBV3-1 (or the pseudogene TRBV3-2) with TRBJ2-3; TRBD2 might be the D (6 bases). The CDR3 is 14 residues long. The germline V and J ends were trimmed by 4 bases and 2 bases, with 10 bases remaining between them. Looked up from germline, CDR1 is LGHDT and CDR2 is YNNKEL (reference sequence). The CDR3 DNA reads TGTGCCAGCAGCCCCGGAGGGGACACAGATACGCAGTATTTT. Translation gives CASSPGGDTDTQYF.

This chain connects TRBV19 to TRBJ1-1; 10 bases fit TRBD1. Per the germline V gene, CDR1 is LNHDA and CDR2 is SQIVND (reference sequence). V lost 7 bases to trimming and J lost 2 bases; unmatched junction nucleotides: 10. The CDR3 has 16 residues. The CDR3 here is CASIGTGAVQNTEAFF. Written as DNA, the CDR3 is TGTGCCAGTATAGGGACAGGGGCGGTACAAAACACTGAAGCTTTCTTT.

The chain links TRBV9 to TRBJ2-2, with D tentatively TRBD1 (6 bases). CDR1 and CDR2 from the germline V gene are SGDLS and YYNGEE. V was trimmed by 4 bases and J by 1 base, leaving 17 bases between them. The CDR3 is 17 residues long. The CDR3 sequence is CASSTRQARGNTGELFF. In nucleotides, the CDR3 is TGTGCCAGCAGCACCAGACAGGCAAGGGGGAACACCGGGGAGCTGTTTTTT.

The chain joins TRBV19 to TRBJ2-3; TRBD1 aligns across 9 bases. This CDR3 has 17 residues. Per germline, CDR1 LNHDA and CDR2 SQIVND (reference sequence). V lost 3 bases, J lost 6 bases, and 13 bases stayed unmatched. CDR3 bases: TGTGCCAGTAGTATCGGCCGTACAGGGGGCCTCAGGGATACGCAGTATTTT. As protein: CASSIGRTGGLRDTQYF.

This sequence joins TRBV25-1 and TRBJ2-1; TRBD2 aligns across 11 bases. This CDR3 has 15 residues. Germline values: CDR1 MGHDK, CDR2 SYGVNS. J was trimmed by 3 bases and V by 9 bases; bases with no gene match: 7. The CDR3 here is CASSLAGGLYNEQFF. CDR3 DNA sequence: TGTGCCAGTTCCCTAGCGGGGGGCCTCTACAATGAGCAGTTCTTC. The variable domain in full, with the rest retrieved from reference TRBV25-1 and TRBJ2-1, is EADIYQTPRYLVIGTGKKITLECSQTMGHDKMYWYQQDPGMELHLIHYSYGVNSTEKGDLSSESTVSRIRTEHFPLTLESARPSHTSQYLCASSLAGGLYNEQFFGPGTRLTVL.